A single sample gave rise to the 29 T cell receptor beta chains below, sequenced in a study of blood T cell repertoires in COVID-19. Clones were sequenced by immunoSEQ multiplex PCR, and TCRdb holds only the in-frame ones, with some missing. The repertoire holds around 130,000 clones, with about 90% as singletons. The specimen was peripheral blood. These receptors were taken from a man aged 60-69 years with active or convalescent COVID-19.

The V call is TRBV28, the J call TRBJ2-7; TRBD2 might be the D (7 bases). This CDR3 has 12 amino acids. The germline gives CDR1 MDHEN, CDR2 SYDVKM. Trimming removed 5 bases from V and 6 bases from J, with 11 bases in between. The CDR3 here is CASSLGGGEQYF. The CDR3 DNA follows: TGTGCCAGCAGTCTAGGGGGGGGCGAGCAGTACTTC.

The chain joins TRBV2 to TRBJ2-2; 7 bases fit TRBD1. The CDR3 length is 15 residues. In germline, CDR1 is SNHLY, CDR2 FYNNEI. After removal of 8 bases from V and 0 bases from J, the junction contained 6 bases not matched to a gene. CDR3 in amino acids: CASFRDRANTGELFF. As DNA, the CDR3 is TGTGCCAGCTTTCGAGACAGGGCGAACACCGGGGAGCTGTTTTTT.

This chain uses TRBV7-9 with TRBJ2-1; D is possibly TRBD1 (5 bases). The CDR3 consists of 15 residues. Germline loops: CDR1 SEHNR, CDR2 FQNEAQ (reference sequence). Trimming left V 1 base short and J 1 base short, with 8 bases between. The CDR3 region is CASSLVPGSYNEQFF. CDR3 sequence (DNA): TGTGCCAGCAGCTTAGTGCCAGGGTCCTACAATGAGCAGTTCTTC.

V usage is TRBV10-1 and J usage is TRBJ1-6; TRBD1 agrees at 8 bases. V was clipped by 6 bases and J by 9 bases; unmatched bases: 4. Germline CDR1 reads WNHNN; CDR2 reads SYGVQD (reference sequence). The length of the CDR3 is 13 residues. The DNA for the CDR3 is TGCGCCAGCAGAGCCGGACAGGGTTCACCCCTCCACTTT. Encoded protein: CASRAGQGSPLHF.

This chain uses TRBV7-2 with TRBJ2-3; TRBD2 might be the D (6 bases). Germline values: CDR1 SGHTA, CDR2 FQGNSA. The CDR3 runs to 15 residues. Trimming removed 2 bases from V and 0 bases from J, with 9 bases in between. CDR3 amino acids: CASSLHGRSTDTQYF. The CDR3 nucleotides read TGTGCCAGCAGCTTACATGGGAGGAGCACAGATACGCAGTATTTT.

The chain recombines TRBV5-6 with TRBJ2-7; D perhaps matches TRBD2 (6 bases). The CDR3 length is 16 residues. The germline V and J ends were trimmed by 4 bases and 1 base, with 18 bases remaining between them. Germline loops: CDR1 SGHDT, CDR2 YYEEEE. The CDR3 sequence is CASSRAAGPESYEQYF. The CDR3 DNA reads as TGTGCCAGCAGCCGAGCTGCGGGACCTGAGTCCTACGAGCAGTACTTC.

This clone was picked up one time. The V call is TRBV4-2, the J call TRBJ2-1; TRBD2 matches 11 bases. The CDR3 sequence is 20 residues long. The trim removed 0 bases at V and 0 bases at J, leaving 10 bases unmatched. Germline V gene lookup returns CDR1 LGHNA and CDR2 YNFKEQ. The CDR3 DNA reads as TGTGCCAGCAGCCAAGATTGGGCTAGCGGGAGGTCGAGCTCCTACAATGAGCAGTTCTTC. Translation gives CASSQDWASGRSSSYNEQFF.

This chain links TRBV5-4 with TRBJ2-3, with 13 positions matching TRBD2. The CDR3 has 15 residues. J lost 5 bases, V lost 5 bases, and 5 bases had no gene match. Germline CDR1 and CDR2: SGHNT and YYREEE (reference sequence). The CDR3 nucleotides are TGTGCCAGCAGTCGGACTAGCGGGAGAGAAGATACGCAGTATTTT. Translation: CASSRTSGREDTQYF. Full variable domain (rest looked up from reference TRBV5-4 and TRBJ2-3): ETGVTQSPTHLIKTRGQQVTLRCSSQSGHNTVSWYQQALGQGPQFIFQYYREEENGRGNFPPRFSGLQFPNYSSELNVNALELDDSALYLCASSRTSGREDTQYFGPGTRLTVL.

The sample holds one count of this clone. The chain links TRBV7-6 to TRBJ2-3; 8 bases line up with TRBD2. This CDR3 spans 16 amino acids. J lost 6 bases, V lost 6 bases, and 14 bases had no gene match. Germline-derived CDR1 and CDR2 are SGHVS and FNYEAQ. CDR3 sequence (DNA): TGTGCCAGCAGACTACTAGCGGCAGCCCATCCCGATACGCAGTATTTT. This gives the protein CASRLLAAAHPDTQYF.

The rearrangement uses TRBV6-5 and TRBJ2-3, with D uncertain. Per germline, CDR1 MNHEY and CDR2 SVGAGI. The germline V and J ends were trimmed by 0 bases and 0 bases, with 7 bases remaining between them. CDR3 size: 15 residues. The CDR3 DNA follows: TGTGCCAGCAGTTACTCGTGGAGTAGCACAGATACGCAGTATTTT. Its protein product is CASSYSWSSTDTQYF.

The chain is built from TRBV15 and TRBJ2-7; TRBD2 matches 14 bases. Germline V gene sequence: CDR1 LNHNV, CDR2 YYDKDF (reference sequence). The CDR3 totals 16 residues. V was pared by 4 bases and J by 6 bases, with 8 bases of the junction left unmatched. The DNA of the CDR3 is TGTGCCACCAGCACGGCGCAGGGACTAGCGGGAGCCGAGCAGTACTTC. Residues: CATSTAQGLAGAEQYF.

The J gene is TRBJ1-5, the V gene TRBV19; a weak D match, TRBD1 (6 bases). Trimming removed 0 bases from V and 2 bases from J, with 11 bases in between. This CDR3 region has 16 residues. Per the germline V gene, CDR1 is LNHDA and CDR2 is SQIVND (reference sequence). CDR3 coding DNA: TGTGCCAGTAGTATAGATTGGGGGCGCGGCAATCAGCCCCAGCATTTT. Translating it yields CASSIDWGRGNQPQHF.

V and J are TRBV25-1 and TRBJ2-7, with 10 bases lining up with TRBD1. Germline CDR1 is MGHDK and CDR2 is SYGVNS. The CDR3 has 15 residues. Unmatched junction bases numbered 3, after V lost 0 bases and J lost 4 bases. CDR3 in DNA: TGTGCCAGCAGTGAATACGGGACAGGGGTGTACGAGCAGTACTTC. This encodes CASSEYGTGVYEQYF.

V and J are TRBV7-2 and TRBJ1-5; 7 bases are a match to TRBD1. CDR3 size: 15 residues. V shed 3 bases, J shed 2 bases, and the junction held 4 bases outside the gene matches. Germline CDR1 and CDR2: SGHTA and FQGNSA. The CDR3 spells CASSLTGPGNQPQHF. The DNA of the CDR3 is TGTGCCAGCAGCTTGACAGGGCCCGGCAATCAGCCCCAGCATTTT.

The chain employs TRBV19 and TRBJ1-1; 8 bases are shared with TRBD1. CDR1 and CDR2 (germline): LNHDA, SQIVND (reference sequence). The V segment lost 5 bases and the J segment 5 bases; nucleotides outside the gene matches: 10. The CDR3 loop spans 15 amino acids. This CDR3 is CASSRQGLKSTEAFF. The CDR3 bases are TGTGCCAGTAGTCGACAGGGGCTCAAGAGTACTGAAGCTTTCTTT.

Worth noting for this clone: Germline and junction disagree at one end, which may indicate a read error. This chain uses TRBV6-1 with TRBJ2-3, with D possibly being TRBD1 (6 bases). This CDR3 is built from 14 residues. Germline V CDR1 and CDR2: MNHNS, SASEGT. The CDR3 is CASSEYRGEAKGDF. CDR3 sequence (DNA): TGTGCCAGCAGTGAATACCGCGGAGAGGCCAAGGGGGATTTT.

The chain joins TRBV27 to TRBJ2-5; 9 nucleotides agree with TRBD1. CDR1 and CDR2 from the germline V gene are MNHEY and SMNVEV (reference sequence). The ends lost 7 bases at V and 4 bases at J; junction bases unmatched: 7. This CDR3 region has 14 residues. CDR3 bases: TGTGCCAGCAACATGGACAGGGGCAGAGAGACCCAGTACTTC. Protein: CASNMDRGRETQYF.

V is TRBV5-6 and J is TRBJ2-7; a possible D gene is TRBD2 (6 bases). V was cut by 4 bases and J by 4 bases, with 21 bases left in between. The CDR3 is made up of 16 amino acids. CDR1 and CDR2 from the germline V gene are SGHDT and YYEEEE. The chain's CDR3 is CASSRPGRVEGYEQYF. The CDR3 coding sequence is TGTGCCAGCAGCCGTCCAGGGAGAGTGGAGGGGTACGAGCAGTACTTC.

The gene calls are TRBV6-6 and TRBJ1-3; no reliable D call. Germline V gene data show CDR1 as MNHNY and CDR2 as SVGAGI (reference sequence). V was cut by 5 bases and J by 4 bases, with 9 bases left in between. The CDR3 consists of 13 residues. The CDR3 reads CASSGLGGNTIYF. DNA of the CDR3: TGTGCCAGCAGTGGACTCGGCGGAAACACCATATATTTT.

The chain has TRBV6-1 and TRBJ2-2, with D possibly being TRBD1 (6 bases). V was shortened by 4 bases and J by 0 bases, with 12 bases between the two germline ends. Germline CDR1 and CDR2: MNHNS and SASEGT. The CDR3 consists of 16 residues. This chain's CDR3 is CASSGQATTNTGELFF. The CDR3 DNA reads as TGTGCCAGCAGTGGACAGGCGACCACGAACACCGGGGAGCTGTTTTTT.

The chain employs TRBV5-1 and TRBJ2-2; D perhaps matches TRBD1 (6 bases). The CDR3 totals 14 residues. CDR1 SGHRS and CDR2 YFSETQ come from the germline V gene. The V end was cut by 3 bases, the J end by 3 bases, with 9 bases between. The CDR3 DNA follows: TGCGCCAGCAGCTCACAGGGCGACACCGGGGAGCTGTTTTTT. Translated: CASSSQGDTGELFF.

The V gene is TRBV9, the J gene TRBJ2-2; 9 bases match TRBD1. This CDR3 region has 16 residues. V shed 4 bases and J 4 bases; nucleotides not matched to a gene: 8. Germline assignment: CDR1 SGDLS and CDR2 YYNGEE. This chain's CDR3 is CASSKGTGKITGELFF. As DNA, the CDR3 is TGTGCCAGCAGCAAGGGGACAGGGAAAATCACCGGGGAGCTGTTTTTT.

The chain is built from TRBV5-1 and TRBJ2-1, with TRBD2 matching 9 bases. CDR1 SGHRS and CDR2 YFSETQ come from the germline V gene. The trim removed 2 bases at V and 7 bases at J, leaving 7 bases unmatched. This CDR3 is built from 15 residues. CDR3 sequence (DNA): TGCGCCAGCAGCTTCGGGACTAGCAGCTTAAATGAGCAGTTCTTC. Amino acid sequence: CASSFGTSSLNEQFF.

This chain links TRBV6-5 with TRBJ2-7; TRBD2 matches 8 bases. The CDR3 totals 14 residues. Germline V gives CDR1 MNHEY, CDR2 SVGAGI. The junction had 5 bases not matched to a gene; V was cut back by 5 bases and J by 2 bases. The CDR3, as DNA: TGTGCCAGCAGTAAGACTAGCGTCGCCTACGAGCAGTACTTC. Translating gives CASSKTSVAYEQYF.

The genes are TRBV28 and TRBJ2-6, with 8 bases fitting TRBD1. The germline CDR1 and CDR2 sequences are MDHEN and SYDVKM. The CDR3 length is 15 residues. Germline trimming cut 5 bases from V and 3 bases from J; bases unmatched to any gene: 3. The CDR3 DNA is TGTGCCAGCAGTCTCAGGGGGCGTGGGGCCAACGTCCTGACTTTC. Translation: CASSLRGRGANVLTF.

The rearrangement uses TRBV28 and TRBJ2-5; unclear D gene. The CDR3 is made up of 14 amino acids. Germline V gene data show CDR1 as MDHEN and CDR2 as SYDVKM. Trimming removed 10 bases from V and 2 bases from J, with 17 bases in between. CDR3 sequence reads: CAIGLSGWQETQYF. Written as DNA, the CDR3 is TGTGCCATCGGGTTGAGTGGGTGGCAAGAGACCCAGTACTTC. Combining the CDR3 with reference TRBV28 and TRBJ2-5 gives the whole variable domain DVKVTQSSRYLVKRTGEKVFLECVQDMDHENMFWYRQDPGLGLRLIYFSYDVKMKEKGDIPEGYSVSREKKERFSLILESASTNQTSMYLCAIGLSGWQETQYFGPGTRLLVL.

This clone showed up just once. The chain is built from TRBV18 and TRBJ2-5; 8 positions agree with TRBD1. CDR1 KGHSH and CDR2 LQKENI come from the germline V gene. CDR3 length: 16 residues. V trimming: 1 base; J trimming: 1 base; junction bases outside the gene matches: 5. CDR3 sequence (DNA): TGTGCCAGCTCACCACTACAGGGGGTAATCCAAGAGACCCAGTACTTC. Encoded protein: CASSPLQGVIQETQYF. Drawing the rest from reference TRBV18 and TRBJ2-5, the complete variable domain is NAGVMQNPRHLVRRRGQEARLRCSPMKGHSHVYWYRQLPEEGLKFMVYLQKENIIDESGMPKERFSAEFPKEGPSILRIQQVVRGDSAAYFCASSPLQGVIQETQYFGPGTRLLVL.

The J gene is TRBJ2-7, the V gene TRBV10-3, with 9 bases identical to TRBD2. CDR1 is ENHRY and CDR2 is SYGVKD in the germline V gene. After removal of 2 bases from V and 4 bases from J, the junction contained 3 bases not matched to a gene. The CDR3 loop spans 14 amino acids. For the CDR3, the DNA is TGTGCCATCAGTGAGGGGGCGGGAGGGTACGAGCAGTACTTC. This encodes CAISEGAGGYEQYF.

This clone was observed a single time. This sequence joins TRBV5-1 and TRBJ2-3; D remains ambiguous. CDR3 size: 14 residues. Trimming took 5 bases from V and 4 from J, leaving 14 bases between them. CDR1 and CDR2 from the germline V gene are SGHRS and YFSETQ. As DNA, the CDR3 is TGCGCCAGCAGATCTCGACCTGGAGCAGATACGCAGTATTTT. Protein product: CASRSRPGADTQYF.